The source of this T cell receptor (beta chain) is a study of T cell changes during pregnancy in multiple sclerosis (dated by TCRdb to about 2019). Regarding the complete study: In women with multiple sclerosis, the researchers looked at how the T cell repertoire shifted as pregnancy progressed.

Library generation was performed with the immunoSEQ multiplex PCR assay. Imported from immuneACCESS, the table was reduced by TCRdb to in-frame sequences with V and J called. These copies leave out some clones; in studies compared against another copy, an unresolved V gene accounts for under half, and the cause of the remainder is not known. The sample includes 66,000 or so clones, with 70% to 90% observed a single time. The biggest ten clones account for roughly 0.82% of the sample. This clone was seen a handful of times. There is no known antigen for this receptor. No much larger clonotype is one base removed from it; base qualities were not supplied. This specimen was peripheral blood, taken in the first trimester of pregnancy. The clonotype comes from a female donor in good health, enrolled as a control in a pregnancy study.

The CDR3: CASTRGWTEAFF. The sequenced DNA is TGTGCCAGTACCAGGGGTTGGACTGAAGCTTTCTTT. Here the chain combines TRBV19 and TRBJ1-1; D gene: possibly TRBD1, on 6 matching bases. CDR1 and CDR2, per the germline V gene (reference sequence), are LNHDA and SQIVND. A distance of 11 bases separates the germline ends of V and J, which lose 7 bases and 5 bases respectively. The CDR3 goes from the cysteine to the phenylalanine over 12 residues. Only the CDR3 region is kept as DNA, spanning 36 bases read in frame from base 1.